This T cell receptor beta chain was profiled in a study of T cells in localized non-small cell lung cancer. Some clones are missing from TCRdb's copy, which holds only in-frame ones; the method was immunoSEQ multiplex PCR. The sample lists 15,000 to 25,000 clones, 85% to 95% seen once, with less than 5% in the top ten. Worth noting for this clone: Its specificity is not known.

Points from the study as a whole: With higher T cell density in blood came longer overall survival. The study found T cell clonality highest in uninvolved adjacent lung, above tumor. Median around 56 top-100 tumor clones were shared with paired adjacent lung. Without multi-region sequencing, intratumor heterogeneity could not be excluded.

The CDR3 spans 14 residues. Germline values: CDR1 GTSNPN, CDR2 SVGIG (reference sequence). V gave up 0 bases and J gave up 5 bases; unmatched junction bases: 3. The origin of this receptor is a male donor aged 60 or older with stage I squamous cell lung carcinoma. The sample consisted of peripheral blood, taken before any cancer treatment. The gene calls are TRBV30 and TRBJ1-5; the match to TRBD1 covers 8 bases. The DNA for the CDR3 is TGTGCCTGGAGTGTATCGACAGGGGATCAGCCCCAGCATTTT. It is translated as CAWSVSTGDQPQHF. The whole variable domain, remainder taken from reference TRBV30 and TRBJ1-5, is SQTIHQWPATLVQPVGSPLSLECTVEGTSNPNLYWYRQAAGRGLQLLFYSVGIGQISSEVPQNLSASRPQDRQFILSSKKLLLSDSGFYLCAWSVSTGDQPQHFGDGTRLSIL.